This record concerns one TCR beta chain sequence. Some clones are missing from TCRdb's copy, which holds only in-frame ones; the method was immunoSEQ multiplex PCR. The sample yields 9,500 to 15,000 clones, roughly 79% seen once. The data were taken from a study of tumor-infiltrating lymphocytes in localized non-small cell lung cancer. The CDR3 contains 13 residues. V shed 5 bases and J shed 1 base, with 8 bases lying between them. Germline CDR1 and CDR2: SGHVS and FNYEAQ. The sample consisted of lung tumor tissue. V gene TRBV7-6 combines with J gene TRBJ1-1; perhaps TRBD1 as D (5 bases). This sequence was found in a human donor with non-small cell lung cancer. The CDR3 region is CASSPQENTEAFF. CDR3 nucleotides: TGTGCCAGCAGCCCACAGGAGAACACTGAAGCTTTCTTT.